The source of this T cell receptor (beta chain) is a study of patients and donors after allogeneic stem cell transplantation. CDR3 size: 15 residues. Germline CDR1 and CDR2: SGHRS and YFSETQ. V gave up 0 bases and J gave up 6 bases, with 15 bases separating them. Using its own MiXCR run on the RT-PCR reads, TCRdb lists one record per CDR3 protein. The sample lists about a million distinct CDR3 sequences; under 20% were seen once. This clonotype was observed a few times. The specimen sequenced was blood, either unsorted or a sorted T cell fraction (not recorded which). This chain links TRBV5-1 with TRBJ1-2; D might be TRBD1 (6 bases). This clonotype originated in a human donor who was either an allogeneic HSCT recipient or a stem cell or donor lymphocyte infusion donor (not recorded which). It is not recorded whose cells these are; they may come from a transplant donor. The CDR3 coding sequence is TGCGCCAGCAGCTTGGTATCGGGGGGCAAGGATGGCTACACCTTC. It yields the protein CASSLVSGGKDGYTF.